The 2 T cell receptor beta chains listed next were all sequenced from one sample in a study of response to subunit inactivated influenza vaccine. TCRdb recomputed calls from the RT-PCR reads with MiXCR, one row per CDR3 protein. This table has some 640,000 distinct CDR3 sequences, roughly 14% appearing once. This sample comprised PBMCs from blood, obtained less than 15 days before vaccination. These receptors originate from a man aged 45 to 65 who received an inactivated influenza vaccine.

This clonotype was recorded a few times. V and J are TRBV5-1 and TRBJ2-2; 9 bases match TRBD1. Germline V gene data show CDR1 as SGHRS and CDR2 as YFSETQ. The CDR3 runs 15 residues. Trimming removed 8 bases from V and 2 bases from J; junction bases left unmatched: 7. CDR3 sequence (DNA): TGCGCCAGTCAGGCGGGACAGGGAAACACCGGGGAGCTGTTTTTT. It translates to CASQAGQGNTGELFF.

This clonotype was found a few times. The rearrangement uses TRBV12-3 or TRBV12-4 and TRBJ1-1; D is uncertain. The CDR3 is made up of 14 amino acids. V was pared by 3 bases and J by 0 bases, with 8 bases between. CDR3 in amino acids: CASSLGHMNTEAFF. DNA of the CDR3: TGTGCCAGCAGTTTGGGTCACATGAACACTGAAGCTTTCTTT.